Listed here is a single T cell receptor beta chain. The entry originates in a study of cytomegalovirus exposure and HLA in healthy donors. Study-level information: Early released data comprised around 79 million unique TCRs from HLA-typed donors.

CDR1 is LNHNV, CDR2 YYDKDF, per germline (reference sequence). The length of the CDR3 is 19 residues. V was clipped by 1 base and J by 0 bases; unmatched bases: 6. PCR was performed using 60 Vbeta and 13 Jbeta primers. Only in-frame clones appear in the TCRdb table, and some are missing; sequencing was by immunoSEQ multiplex PCR. Of approximately 91,000 clones in the sample, roughly 86% were seen once. Sequenced input: PBMCs. This clonotype was obtained from a human donor in good health. The chain links TRBV15 to TRBJ2-2, with 12 bases matching TRBD2. CDR3 amino acids: CATSRGTSGGRTNTGELFF. CDR3 DNA: TGTGCCACCAGCAGAGGCACTAGCGGGGGGCGAACGAACACCGGGGAGCTGTTTTTT.